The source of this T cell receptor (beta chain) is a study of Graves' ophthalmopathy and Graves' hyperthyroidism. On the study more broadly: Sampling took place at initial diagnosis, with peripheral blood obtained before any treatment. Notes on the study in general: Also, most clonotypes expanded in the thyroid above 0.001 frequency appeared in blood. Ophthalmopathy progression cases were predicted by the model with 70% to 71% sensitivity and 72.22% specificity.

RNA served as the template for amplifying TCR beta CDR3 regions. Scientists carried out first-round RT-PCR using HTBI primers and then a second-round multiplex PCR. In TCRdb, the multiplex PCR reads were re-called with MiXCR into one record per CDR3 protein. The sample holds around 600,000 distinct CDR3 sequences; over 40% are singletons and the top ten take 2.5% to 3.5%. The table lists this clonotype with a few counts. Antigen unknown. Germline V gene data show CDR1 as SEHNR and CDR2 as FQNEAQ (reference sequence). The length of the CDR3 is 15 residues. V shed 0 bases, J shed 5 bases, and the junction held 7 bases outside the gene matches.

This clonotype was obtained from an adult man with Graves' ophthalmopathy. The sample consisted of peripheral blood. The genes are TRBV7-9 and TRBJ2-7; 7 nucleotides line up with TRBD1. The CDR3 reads CASSLARQGADEQYF. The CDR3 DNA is TGTGCCAGCAGCTTAGCCAGACAGGGAGCAGACGAGCAGTACTTC.